The clone carrying this T cell receptor (beta chain) appeared many times. As yet, its antigen is unknown. The data stem from a study of T cells in Graves' hyperthyroidism and ophthalmopathy. Study context: Peripheral blood was acquired at first diagnosis, ahead of any therapy whatsoever.

Patients were excluded because of uncontrolled infection, other autoimmune disease, pregnancy or lactation. PBMCs were obtained from about 9.9 ml fresh peripheral blood. The study, taken as a whole, reports: Ophthalmopathy was identified by the model a median about 6.8 months ahead of onset.

The source material, RNA transcripts, was used to amplify TCR beta CDR3 regions. TCR CDR3 underwent first-round RT-PCR with the HTBI primer set. TCRdb recomputed calls from the multiplex PCR reads with MiXCR, one row per CDR3 protein. The data show about half a million distinct CDR3 sequences, about 22% seen once. This clonotype was obtained from a woman aged 70 to 79 with Graves' ophthalmopathy. The sequencing sample was made of blood.

Here the CDR3 reads CASSLPGSLWSYNEQFF. In nucleotides, the CDR3 is TGTGCCAGCAGCTTGCCGGGATCCCTTTGGTCCTACAATGAGCAGTTCTTC. The rearrangement uses TRBV2 and TRBJ2-1; D perhaps matches TRBD2 (5 bases). V dropped 6 bases and J dropped 1 base, with 19 bases sitting between them. CDR3 size: 17 residues. Germline V gene lookup returns CDR1 SNHLY and CDR2 FYNNEI.